This is a list of T cell receptor beta chains from one sample in a study of beta chain features in type 1 diabetes. Clones were sequenced by immunoSEQ multiplex PCR, and TCRdb holds only the in-frame ones, with some missing. The data contain around 600,000 clones, roughly an eighth of them singletons. Sequencing used naive CD4+ T cells from blood. All receptors come from a man aged 25-45 years with type 1 diabetes. Both conserved end residues are part of each CDR3.

j_call v_call cdr3_aa
TRBJ2-4 TRBV28 CASMIGGRSLGSRYF
TRBJ1-4 TRBV6-6 CASSRTGGNEKLFF
TRBJ2-7 TRBV28 CASSLGRDPYEQYF
TRBJ2-6 TRBV19 CASSMWTGGAGANVLTF
TRBJ2-1 TRBV23-1 CASSQSPRQGLSNEQFF
TRBJ2-3 TRBV15 CATSRSGYSTDTQYF
TRBJ2-2 TRBV5-1 CASSMTGGTGELFF
TRBJ2-1 TRBV10-3 CAIAGVSGDYNEQFF
TRBJ2-7 TRBV28 CASSFRGREQYF
TRBJ2-1 TRBV7-9 CASSLSPGNEQFF
TRBJ1-2 TRBV6-6 CASRGQENYGYTF
TRBJ2-2 TRBV15 CATSRDGRTYTGELFF
TRBJ2-7 TRBV2 CASRGQGHEQYF
TRBJ2-7 TRBV25-1 CASKGYGEQYF
TRBJ2-5 TRBV19 CASSAILQETQYF
TRBJ2-2 TRBV4-3 CASSQVGAPGTGELFF
TRBJ2-6 TRBV18 CASSLNLQGAGANVLTF
TRBJ1-1 TRBV5-1 CASSLGSGMNTEAFF
TRBJ2-5 TRBV18 CASSPPGQRQETQYF
TRBJ1-1 TRBV7-2 CASSLEGQGALKTEAFF
TRBJ2-1 TRBV10-3 CAISESKALFEQFF
TRBJ2-3 TRBV9 CASSVGERGTHTQYF
TRBJ1-3 TRBV7-2 CASSLGHSSGNTIYF
TRBJ2-7 TRBV6-1 CASSPSDYEQYF
TRBJ2-1 TRBV23-1 CANLDRDNEQFF
TRBJ2-6 TRBV5-1 CASKLGVTEGANVLTF
TRBJ2-1 TRBV5-4 CASSPDHGSNEQFF
TRBJ1-5 TRBV7-9 CASSQAAAASPQHF
TRBJ2-6 TRBV27 CASSLYGTRSSGANVLTF
TRBJ1-3 TRBV19 CASSQDGFSGNTIYF
TRBJ2-7 TRBV5-6 CASSRRDGAYEQYF
TRBJ2-5 TRBV7-2 CASSLVAQRGGQETQYF
TRBJ2-3 TRBV7-3 CASSFPGNTQYF
TRBJ2-5 TRBV27 CASSRRGSQETQYF
TRBJ1-6 TRBV7-3 CASSLGGHTSPLHF
TRBJ2-3 TRBV7-2 CASSLTDTQYF
TRBJ1-4 TRBV4-3 CASSQERGFLMFF
TRBJ1-6 TRBV14 CASSQVYDSPLHF
TRBJ2-2 TRBV7-9 CASTDSNTGELFF
TRBJ2-1 TRBV5-1 CASSLGTGAYNEQFF
TRBJ2-1 TRBV19 CASRGTGLGDNEQFF
TRBJ1-1 TRBV27 CASSPGRLNTEAFF
TRBJ2-6 TRBV14 CASSPTRTVSGANVLTF
TRBJ1-1 TRBV19 CASSQQGAATEAFF
TRBJ2-3 TRBV28 CASSELAGNTDTQYF
TRBJ2-1 TRBV11-3 CASSIRIGQGMYEQFF
TRBJ2-6 TRBV28 CASNGQGESGANVLTF
TRBJ1-4 TRBV6-5 CASSSFPSWGYEKLFF
TRBJ2-4 TRBV7-9 CASSFGGAKNIQYF
TRBJ1-5 TRBV23-1 CASSQNKIRERGNQPQHF
TRBJ2-3 TRBV6-5 CASSYSRDTGRNTQYF